These 6 T cell receptor beta chains were sequenced from one sample in a study of T-cell memory formation after mild COVID-19. TCRdb processed the 5' RACE reads anew with MiXCR; each CDR3 protein has one entry. This table holds approximately 210,000 distinct CDR3 sequences, over 9.5% found once. Sequenced sample: PBMCs or a T cell subset sorted from them (not recorded which). The receptors derive from a young man who had mild COVID-19 (a few samples of this study predate the infection). Cell type and time point are not known.

The chain recombines TRBV9 with TRBJ2-3; a weak D match, TRBD1 (6 bases). Trimming took 4 bases from V and 0 from J, leaving 18 bases between them. Germline V gives CDR1 SGDLS, CDR2 YYNGEE. This CDR3 spans 17 amino acids. The CDR3 loop is CASSMGTKTASTDTQYF. In DNA form, the CDR3 reads TGTGCCAGCAGCATGGGGACAAAAACTGCTAGCACAGATACGCAGTATTTT.

There are a few counts of this clonotype. J is TRBJ2-5 and V is TRBV5-1; 7 nucleotides line up with TRBD2. Germline values: CDR1 SGHRS, CDR2 YFSETQ. V dropped 4 bases and J dropped 1; count of bases not matched to a gene: 7. This CDR3 comprises 15 residues. Here the CDR3 DNA reads TGCGCCAGCAGCGCAGGGACTACCTTCCAAGAGACCCAGTACTTC. This encodes CASSAGTTFQETQYF.

The V gene is TRBV7-9, the J gene TRBJ1-1; tentative D call: TRBD1 (6 bases). Per the germline V gene, CDR1 is SEHNR and CDR2 is FQNEAQ (reference sequence). V was pared by 1 base and J by 1 base, with 7 bases between. This CDR3 is built from 14 residues. Here the CDR3 reads CASSLVQGNTEAFF. In DNA form, the CDR3 reads TGTGCCAGCAGCTTAGTACAGGGGAACACTGAAGCTTTCTTT.

The chain couples TRBV12-3 or TRBV12-4 to TRBJ2-3, with TRBD1 matching over 8 bases. CDR3 length: 14 amino acids. Trimming at V came to 7 bases and at J to 4 bases, leaving 7 bases not matched to a gene. CDR3 sequence reads: CASTGTGQPDTQYF. The CDR3 DNA reads TGTGCCAGCACCGGGACAGGCCAACCAGATACGCAGTATTTT.

J is TRBJ2-7 and V is TRBV12-3 or TRBV12-4; D might be TRBD2 (5 bases). Trimming stripped 8 bases from V and 6 bases from J, with 14 bases between. The CDR3 covers 12 residues. The CDR3 spells CASGTRFVEQYV. CDR3 coding DNA: TGTGCCAGCGGAACTAGATTCGTCGAGCAGTACGTC.

This clonotype appeared many times. The chain carries TRBV20-1 and TRBJ1-2; no definite D call. The germline gives CDR1 DFQATT, CDR2 SNEGSKA (reference sequence). This CDR3 comprises 13 residues. V was pared by 4 bases and J by 1 base, with 10 bases between. This CDR3 reads CSATSGDNYGYTF. Written as DNA, the CDR3 is TGCAGTGCTACCTCGGGCGATAACTATGGCTACACCTTC.